Listed below are T cell receptor beta chains from one sample, sequenced in a study of shared clonotypes between healthy human individuals. Using immunoSEQ multiplex PCR, the repertoire was profiled, and TCRdb retains in-frame clones only, with some absent. This table holds 850,000 to 1,200,000 clones, around 76% found once. The sequenced sample consisted of memory CD4+ T cells sorted from blood. All receptors come from a man in his late teens or twenties in good health. Each CDR3 is given with its conserved first and last residue. D genes are given only for firm matches. Size is stated for part of the rows, as once, few or many counts, or as a class when the clone is expanded.

CDR3aa: CASSALDRGHTGELFF
CDR3nt: TGTGCCAGTAGTGCCTTAGACAGGGGACACACCGGGGAGCTGTTTTTT
v_gene: TRBV19
d_gene: TRBD1
abundance: .
j_gene: TRBJ2-2

CDR3aa: CASSQVISSPLHF
CDR3nt: TGTGCCAGCAGCCAAGTTATCAGTTCACCCCTCCACTTT
v_gene: TRBV4-2
d_gene: .
abundance: few
j_gene: TRBJ1-6

CDR3aa: CASSPQGELYGYTF
CDR3nt: TGTGCCAGCAGCCCACAGGGGGAACTCTATGGCTACACCTTC
v_gene: TRBV7-2
d_gene: TRBD1
abundance: .
j_gene: TRBJ1-2

CDR3aa: CATVSLGLGYGYTF
CDR3nt: TGTGCCACAGTTTCTCTAGGGTTAGGGTATGGCTACACCTTC
v_gene: TRBV28
d_gene: .
abundance: few
j_gene: TRBJ1-2

CDR3aa: CASSYSEQGVTGELFF
CDR3nt: TGTGCCAGCAGTTACTCGGAACAGGGAGTCACCGGGGAGCTGTTTTTT
v_gene: TRBV6-6
d_gene: .
abundance: .
j_gene: TRBJ2-2

CDR3aa: CASSPPGAREPYGYTF
CDR3nt: TGTGCCAGCTCACCACCGGGCGCGAGGGAACCTTATGGCTACACCTTC
v_gene: TRBV18
d_gene: .
abundance: .
j_gene: TRBJ1-2

CDR3aa: CASTSGSGGKNEQFF
CDR3nt: TGTGCCAGCACCTCCGGGTCAGGGGGGAAGAATGAGCAGTTCTTC
v_gene: TRBV6-5
d_gene: .
abundance: .
j_gene: TRBJ2-1

CDR3aa: CASSQGGLGSGNTIYF
CDR3nt: TGTGCCAGCAGCCAAGGGGGGTTGGGGTCAGGAAACACCATATATTTT
v_gene: TRBV7-8
d_gene: .
abundance: .
j_gene: TRBJ1-3

CDR3aa: CASSFTGTGFTEAFF
CDR3nt: TGCGCCAGCAGCTTTACCGGGACAGGATTCACTGAAGCTTTCTTT
v_gene: TRBV5-1
d_gene: TRBD1
abundance: few
j_gene: TRBJ1-1

CDR3aa: CAWSNPGGEQYF
CDR3nt: TGTGCCTGGAGTAACCCAGGGGGCGAGCAGTACTTC
v_gene: TRBV30
d_gene: TRBD1
abundance: .
j_gene: TRBJ2-7

CDR3aa: CASSLDRGGYEQYF
CDR3nt: TGTGCCAGCAGCTTAGACAGGGGAGGCTACGAGCAGTACTTC
v_gene: TRBV11-1
d_gene: .
abundance: .
j_gene: TRBJ2-7

CDR3aa: CAISESTAGYGYTF
CDR3nt: TGTGCCATCAGTGAGTCGACGGCGGGGTATGGCTACACCTTC
v_gene: TRBV10-3
d_gene: .
abundance: once
j_gene: TRBJ1-2

CDR3aa: CASSPRTAAGELFF
CDR3nt: TGTGCCAGCAGTCCAAGGACCGCGGCCGGGGAGCTGTTTTTT
v_gene: TRBV28
d_gene: .
abundance: .
j_gene: TRBJ2-2

CDR3aa: CSATSWGVSFF
CDR3nt: TGCAGTGCTACGAGTTGGGGGGTATCTTTCTTT
v_gene: TRBV20-1
d_gene: .
abundance: .
j_gene: TRBJ1-1

CDR3aa: CASSSTGPTDTQYF
CDR3nt: TGTGCCAGCAGTTCTACAGGGCCCACAGATACGCAGTATTTT
v_gene: TRBV6-5
d_gene: .
abundance: .
j_gene: TRBJ2-3

CDR3aa: CASRPASGGPANTGELFF
CDR3nt: TGTGCCAGCAGACCGGCTAGCGGGGGCCCCGCGAACACCGGGGAGCTGTTTTTT
v_gene: TRBV11-2
d_gene: TRBD2
abundance: .
j_gene: TRBJ2-2

CDR3aa: CASSLGVNTEAFF
CDR3nt: TGTGCCAGCAGCTTAGGAGTGAACACTGAAGCTTTCTTT
v_gene: TRBV11-3
d_gene: .
abundance: .
j_gene: TRBJ1-1

CDR3aa: CASSLQGNYGYTF
CDR3nt: TGTGCCAGCAGTTTACAGGGTAACTATGGCTACACCTTC
v_gene: TRBV7-2
d_gene: .
abundance: .
j_gene: TRBJ1-2

CDR3aa: CASSYPIAGSPREQYF
CDR3nt: TGTGCCAGCAGTTACCCAATAGCGGGATCCCCACGGGAGCAGTACTTC
v_gene: TRBV6-6
d_gene: TRBD2
abundance: few
j_gene: TRBJ2-7

CDR3aa: CASSLAGIGRQPQHF
CDR3nt: TGTGCCAGCAGCTTAGCGGGGATCGGTCGGCAGCCCCAGCATTTT
v_gene: TRBV5-8
d_gene: .
abundance: once
j_gene: TRBJ1-5

CDR3aa: CASSLWAGRDTEAFF
CDR3nt: TGTGCCAGCAGTTTATGGGCAGGGAGGGACACTGAAGCTTTCTTT
v_gene: TRBV28
d_gene: .
abundance: .
j_gene: TRBJ1-1

CDR3aa: CASSLYGEAFF
CDR3nt: TGTGCCAGCAGTTTGTACGGTGAAGCTTTCTTT
v_gene: TRBV27
d_gene: .
abundance: .
j_gene: TRBJ1-1

CDR3aa: CAWSAGGGGRDTQYF
CDR3nt: TGTGCCTGGAGTGCCGGCGGGGGGGGCCGAGATACGCAGTATTTT
v_gene: TRBV30
d_gene: TRBD2
abundance: .
j_gene: TRBJ2-3

CDR3aa: CASSLAGRDTDTQYF
CDR3nt: TGCGCCAGCAGCTTGGCCGGGAGAGATACAGATACGCAGTATTTT
v_gene: TRBV5-1
d_gene: .
abundance: .
j_gene: TRBJ2-3

CDR3aa: CASSTSSSGANVLTF
CDR3nt: TGTGCCAGTAGTACTTCTAGCTCTGGGGCCAACGTCCTGACTTTC
v_gene: TRBV19
d_gene: .
abundance: .
j_gene: TRBJ2-6

CDR3aa: CAWAGANQPQHF
CDR3nt: TGTGCCTGGGCGGGAGCAAATCAGCCCCAGCATTTT
v_gene: TRBV30
d_gene: .
abundance: few
j_gene: TRBJ1-5

CDR3aa: CASSSGQGTDTQYF
CDR3nt: TGCGCCAGCAGCTCAGGACAGGGGACAGATACGCAGTATTTT
v_gene: TRBV5-1
d_gene: TRBD1
abundance: .
j_gene: TRBJ2-3

CDR3aa: CASSEKRGYGYTF
CDR3nt: TGCGCCAGCAGTGAAAAGAGGGGCTATGGCTACACCTTC
v_gene: TRBV10-1
d_gene: .
abundance: .
j_gene: TRBJ1-2

CDR3aa: CASSLSRGVSTEAFF
CDR3nt: TGTGCCAGCAGCTTAAGCAGGGGGGTTAGTACTGAAGCTTTCTTT
v_gene: TRBV7-9
d_gene: TRBD1
abundance: .
j_gene: TRBJ1-1

CDR3aa: CASSQEGNQAVRQYF
CDR3nt: TGCGCCAGCAGCCAAGAGGGTAACCAAGCTGTGAGGCAGTACTTC
v_gene: TRBV4-1
d_gene: .
abundance: .
j_gene: TRBJ2-5

CDR3aa: CASSSQGLFGANVLTF
CDR3nt: TGTGCCAGCAGCTCACAGGGATTGTTCGGGGCCAACGTCCTGACTTTC
v_gene: TRBV11-2
d_gene: .
abundance: .
j_gene: TRBJ2-6

CDR3aa: CATKLDTMNTEAFF
CDR3nt: TGTGCCACAAAACTAGACACGATGAACACTGAAGCTTTCTTT
v_gene: TRBV7-3
d_gene: .
abundance: .
j_gene: TRBJ1-1

CDR3aa: CASSPAVGGMNTEAFF
CDR3nt: TGTGCCAGCAGCCCCGCAGTAGGAGGCATGAACACTGAAGCTTTCTTT
v_gene: TRBV7-8
d_gene: .
abundance: many
j_gene: TRBJ1-1

CDR3aa: CASSFGGFYIGPGEQFF
CDR3nt: TGTGCCAGCAGCTTCGGAGGGTTTTATATCGGGCCAGGTGAGCAGTTCTTC
v_gene: TRBV7-9
d_gene: .
abundance: .
j_gene: TRBJ2-1

CDR3aa: CASSESTATGNTIYF
CDR3nt: TGCGCCAGCAGTGAGTCGACAGCTACTGGAAACACCATATATTTT
v_gene: TRBV10-1
d_gene: .
abundance: .
j_gene: TRBJ1-3

CDR3aa: CASSLGGLAGNYEQYF
CDR3nt: TGTGCCAGCAGCTTGGGTGGGCTAGCGGGGAACTACGAGCAGTACTTC
v_gene: TRBV7-8
d_gene: TRBD2
abundance: .
j_gene: TRBJ2-7

CDR3aa: CASSRDSQETQYF
CDR3nt: TGTGCCAGCAGCCGGGACTCCCAAGAGACCCAGTACTTC
v_gene: TRBV5-4
d_gene: .
abundance: .
j_gene: TRBJ2-5

CDR3aa: CAWSVRRTSGITDTQYF
CDR3nt: TGTGCCTGGAGTGTACGCCGGACTAGCGGGATTACAGATACGCAGTATTTT
v_gene: TRBV30
d_gene: TRBD2
abundance: .
j_gene: TRBJ2-3

CDR3aa: CASSVDSQPNQPQHF
CDR3nt: TGTGCCAGCAGCGTAGACTCCCAGCCCAATCAGCCCCAGCATTTT
v_gene: TRBV9
d_gene: .
abundance: many
j_gene: TRBJ1-5

CDR3aa: CASSLGGAGVYNEQFF
CDR3nt: TGCGCCAGCAGCTTGGGAGGGGCGGGGGTCTACAATGAGCAGTTCTTC
v_gene: TRBV5-1
d_gene: TRBD2
abundance: .
j_gene: TRBJ2-1